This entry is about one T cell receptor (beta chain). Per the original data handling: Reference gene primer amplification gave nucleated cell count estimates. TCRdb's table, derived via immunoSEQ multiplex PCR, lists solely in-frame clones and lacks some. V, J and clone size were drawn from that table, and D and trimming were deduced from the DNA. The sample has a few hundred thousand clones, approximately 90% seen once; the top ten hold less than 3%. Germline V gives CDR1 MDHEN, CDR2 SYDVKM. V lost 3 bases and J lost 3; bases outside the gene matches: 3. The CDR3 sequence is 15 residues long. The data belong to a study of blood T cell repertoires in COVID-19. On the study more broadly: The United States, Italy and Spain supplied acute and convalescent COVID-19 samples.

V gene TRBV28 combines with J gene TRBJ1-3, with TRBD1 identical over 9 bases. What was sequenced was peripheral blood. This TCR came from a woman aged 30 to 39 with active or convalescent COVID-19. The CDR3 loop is CASSFTGGRGNTIYF. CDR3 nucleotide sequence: TGTGCCAGCAGTTTCACAGGGGGCCGTGGAAACACCATATATTTT.